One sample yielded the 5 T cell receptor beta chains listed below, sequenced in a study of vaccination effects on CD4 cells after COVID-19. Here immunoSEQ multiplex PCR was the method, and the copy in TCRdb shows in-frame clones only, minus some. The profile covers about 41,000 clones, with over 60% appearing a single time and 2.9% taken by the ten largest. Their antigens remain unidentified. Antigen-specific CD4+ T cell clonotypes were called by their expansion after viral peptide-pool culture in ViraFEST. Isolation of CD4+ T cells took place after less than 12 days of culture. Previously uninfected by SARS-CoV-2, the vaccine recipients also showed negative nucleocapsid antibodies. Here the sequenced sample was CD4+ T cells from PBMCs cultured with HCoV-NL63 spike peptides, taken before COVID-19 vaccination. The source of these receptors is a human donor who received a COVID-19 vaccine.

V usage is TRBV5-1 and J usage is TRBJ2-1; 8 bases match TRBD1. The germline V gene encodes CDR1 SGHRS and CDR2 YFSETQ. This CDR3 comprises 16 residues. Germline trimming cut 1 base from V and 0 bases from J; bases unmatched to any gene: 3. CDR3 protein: CASSLFTGGSYNEQFF. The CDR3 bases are TGCGCCAGCAGCTTGTTTACAGGGGGCTCCTACAATGAGCAGTTCTTC.

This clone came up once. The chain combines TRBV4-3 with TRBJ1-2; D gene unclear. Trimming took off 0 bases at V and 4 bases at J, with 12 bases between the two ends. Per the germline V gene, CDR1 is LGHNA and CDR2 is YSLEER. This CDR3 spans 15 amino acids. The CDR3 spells CASSQDFAQAYGYTF. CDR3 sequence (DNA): TGCGCCAGCAGCCAAGATTTTGCGCAGGCCTATGGCTACACCTTC.

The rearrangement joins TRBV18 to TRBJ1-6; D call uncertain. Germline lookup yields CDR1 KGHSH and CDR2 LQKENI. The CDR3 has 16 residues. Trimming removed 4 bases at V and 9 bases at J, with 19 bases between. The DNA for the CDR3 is TGTGCCAGCTCACAAGTCTTAAAAGGTTCGGGTTCACCCCTCCACTTT. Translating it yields CASSQVLKGSGSPLHF.

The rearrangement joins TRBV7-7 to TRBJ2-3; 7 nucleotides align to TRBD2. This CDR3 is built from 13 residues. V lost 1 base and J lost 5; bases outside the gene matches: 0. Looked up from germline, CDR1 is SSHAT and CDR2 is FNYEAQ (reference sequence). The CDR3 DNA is TGTGCCAGCAGCTTAGAGCGGGGAGATACGCAGTATTTT. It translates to CASSLERGDTQYF.

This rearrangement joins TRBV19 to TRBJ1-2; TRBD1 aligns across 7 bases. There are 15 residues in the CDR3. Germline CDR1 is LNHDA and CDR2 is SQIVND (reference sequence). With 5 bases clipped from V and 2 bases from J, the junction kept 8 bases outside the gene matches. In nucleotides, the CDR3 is TGTGCCAGTAGTGAGACAGGGATGAAAAACTATGGCTACACCTTC. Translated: CASSETGMKNYGYTF. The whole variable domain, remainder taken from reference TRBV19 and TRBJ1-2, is DGGITQSPKYLFRKEGQNVTLSCEQNLNHDAMYWYRQDPGQGLRLIYYSQIVNDFQKGDIAEGYSVSREKKESFPLTVTSAQKNPTAFYLCASSETGMKNYGYTFGSGTRLTVV.